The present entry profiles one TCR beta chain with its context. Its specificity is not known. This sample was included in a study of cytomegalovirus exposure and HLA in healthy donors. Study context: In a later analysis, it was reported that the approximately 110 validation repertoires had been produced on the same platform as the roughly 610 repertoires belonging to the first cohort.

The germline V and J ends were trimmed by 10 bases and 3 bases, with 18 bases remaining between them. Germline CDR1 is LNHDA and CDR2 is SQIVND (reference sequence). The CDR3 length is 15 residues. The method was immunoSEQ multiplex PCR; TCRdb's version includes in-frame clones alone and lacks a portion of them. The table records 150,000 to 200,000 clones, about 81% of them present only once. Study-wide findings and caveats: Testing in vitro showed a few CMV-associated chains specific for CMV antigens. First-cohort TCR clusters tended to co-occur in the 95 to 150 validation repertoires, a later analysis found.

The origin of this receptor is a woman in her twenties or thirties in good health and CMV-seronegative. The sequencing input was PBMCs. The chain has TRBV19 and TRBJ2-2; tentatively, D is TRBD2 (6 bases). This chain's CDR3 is CATLAGWGYTGELFF. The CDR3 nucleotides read TGTGCCACCCTGGCGGGATGGGGTTACACCGGGGAGCTGTTTTTT.